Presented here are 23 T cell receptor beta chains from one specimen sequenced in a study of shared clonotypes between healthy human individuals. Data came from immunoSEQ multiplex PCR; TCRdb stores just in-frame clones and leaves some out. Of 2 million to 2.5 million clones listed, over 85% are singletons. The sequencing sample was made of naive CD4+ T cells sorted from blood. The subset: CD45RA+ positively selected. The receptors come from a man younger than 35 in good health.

CDR3 DNA sequence: TGTGCCAGCACATCAGATGGAAACACCATATATTTT. Its protein product is CASTSDGNTIYF. This sequence joins TRBV2 and TRBJ1-3, with unresolved D. Trimming left V 7 bases short and J 3 bases short, with 7 bases between. The CDR3 covers 12 residues. Germline CDR1 and CDR2: SNHLY and FYNNEI. The full variable domain, with the rest looked up from reference TRBV2 and TRBJ1-3, is EPEVTQTPSHQVTQMGQEVILRCVPISNHLYFYWYRQILGQKVEFLVSFYNNEISEKSEIFDDQFSVERPDGSNFTLKIRSTKLEDSAMYFCASTSDGNTIYFGEGSWLTVV.

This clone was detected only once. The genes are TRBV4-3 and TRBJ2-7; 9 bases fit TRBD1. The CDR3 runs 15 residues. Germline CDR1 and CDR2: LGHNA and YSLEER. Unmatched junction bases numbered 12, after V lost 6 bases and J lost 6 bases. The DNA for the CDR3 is TGCGCCAGCAGTTTCACCGGGACAGGGAATTCCGAGCAGTACTTC. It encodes CASSFTGTGNSEQYF.

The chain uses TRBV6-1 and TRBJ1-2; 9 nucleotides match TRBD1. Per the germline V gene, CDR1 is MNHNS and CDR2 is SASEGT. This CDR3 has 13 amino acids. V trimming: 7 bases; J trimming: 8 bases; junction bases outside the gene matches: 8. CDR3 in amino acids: CASNLQGARGYTF. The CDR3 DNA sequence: TGTGCCAGCAACTTACAGGGGGCGCGGGGCTACACCTTC.

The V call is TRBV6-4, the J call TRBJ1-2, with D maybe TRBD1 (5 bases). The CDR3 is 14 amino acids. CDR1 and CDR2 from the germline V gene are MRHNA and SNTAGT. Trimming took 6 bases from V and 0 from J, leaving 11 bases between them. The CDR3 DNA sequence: TGTGCCAGCAGCCCAGGGCCAGCTAACTATGGCTACACCTTC. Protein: CASSPGPANYGYTF.

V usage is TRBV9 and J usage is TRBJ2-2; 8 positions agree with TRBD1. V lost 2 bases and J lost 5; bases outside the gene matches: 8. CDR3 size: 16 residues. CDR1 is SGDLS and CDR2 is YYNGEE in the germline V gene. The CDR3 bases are TGTGCCAGCAGCGTGGGACAGGCCCTAGGGACCGGGGAGCTGTTTTTT. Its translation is CASSVGQALGTGELFF.

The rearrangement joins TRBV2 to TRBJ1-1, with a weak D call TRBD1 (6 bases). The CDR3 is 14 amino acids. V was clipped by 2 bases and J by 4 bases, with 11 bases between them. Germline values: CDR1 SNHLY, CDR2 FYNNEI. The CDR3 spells CASSEWGAGTEAFF. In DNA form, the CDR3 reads TGTGCCAGCAGTGAATGGGGGGCTGGCACTGAAGCTTTCTTT.

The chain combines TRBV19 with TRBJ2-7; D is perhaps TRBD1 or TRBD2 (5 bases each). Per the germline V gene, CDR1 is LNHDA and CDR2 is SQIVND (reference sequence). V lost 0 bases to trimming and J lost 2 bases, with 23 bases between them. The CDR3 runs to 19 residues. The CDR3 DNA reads TGTGCCAGTAGTATAGATCCCATTCGGGACCGGAGGTCCCCCTACGAGCAGTACTTC. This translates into CASSIDPIRDRRSPYEQYF.

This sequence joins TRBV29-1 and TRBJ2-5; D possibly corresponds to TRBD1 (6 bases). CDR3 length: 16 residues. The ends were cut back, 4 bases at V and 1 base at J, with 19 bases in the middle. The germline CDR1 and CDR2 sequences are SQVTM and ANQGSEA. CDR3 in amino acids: CSVGGHLKAIQETQYF. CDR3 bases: TGCAGCGTTGGGGGACATCTGAAGGCGATCCAAGAGACCCAGTACTTC. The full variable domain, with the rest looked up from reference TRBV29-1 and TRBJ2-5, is SAVISQKPSRDICQRGTSLTIQCQVDSQVTMMFWYRQQPGQSLTLIATANQGSEATYESGFVIDKFPISRPNLTFSTLTVSNMSPEDSSIYLCSVGGHLKAIQETQYFGPGTRLLVL.

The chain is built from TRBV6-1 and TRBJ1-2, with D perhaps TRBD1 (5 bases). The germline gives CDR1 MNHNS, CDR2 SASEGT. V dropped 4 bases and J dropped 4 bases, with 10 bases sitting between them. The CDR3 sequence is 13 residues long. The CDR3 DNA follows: TGTGCCAGCAGTGGGGCAGGGTCCTATGGCTACACCTTC. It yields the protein CASSGAGSYGYTF.

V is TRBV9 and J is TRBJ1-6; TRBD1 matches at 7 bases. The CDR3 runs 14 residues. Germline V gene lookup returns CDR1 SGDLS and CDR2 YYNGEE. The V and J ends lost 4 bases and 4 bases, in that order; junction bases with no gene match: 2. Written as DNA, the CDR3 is TGTGCCAGCAGCCCGGACAGGTATAATTCACCCCTCCACTTT. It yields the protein CASSPDRYNSPLHF.

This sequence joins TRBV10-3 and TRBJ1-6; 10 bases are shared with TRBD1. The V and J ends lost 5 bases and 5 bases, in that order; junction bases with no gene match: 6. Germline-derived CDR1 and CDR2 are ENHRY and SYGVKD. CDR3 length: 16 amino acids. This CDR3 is CAISQDRGKNNSPLHF. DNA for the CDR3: TGTGCCATCAGTCAGGACAGGGGGAAGAATAATTCACCCCTCCACTTT.

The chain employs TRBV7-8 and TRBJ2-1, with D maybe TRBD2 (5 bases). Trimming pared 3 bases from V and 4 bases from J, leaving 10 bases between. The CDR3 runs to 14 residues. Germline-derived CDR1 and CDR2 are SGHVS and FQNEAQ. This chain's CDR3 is CASSLLATYNEQFF. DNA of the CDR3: TGTGCCAGCAGCTTGTTAGCGACTTACAATGAGCAGTTCTTC.

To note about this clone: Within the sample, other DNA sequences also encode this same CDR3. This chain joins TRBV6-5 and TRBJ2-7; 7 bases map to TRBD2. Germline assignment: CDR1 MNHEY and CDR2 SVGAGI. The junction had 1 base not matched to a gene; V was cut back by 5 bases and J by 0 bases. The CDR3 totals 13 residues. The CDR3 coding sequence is TGTGCCAGCAGTAGGACTAGCTCCTACGAGCAGTACTTC. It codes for CASSRTSSYEQYF.

CDR3 amino acids: CARARTTGELFF. The CDR3 coding sequence is TGTGCCCGGGCACGAACTACCGGGGAGCTGTTTTTT. This rearrangement joins TRBV7-9 to TRBJ2-2; D unclear. This CDR3 spans 12 amino acids. V lost 11 bases to trimming and J lost 5 bases, with 12 bases between them. Germline V gives CDR1 SEHNR, CDR2 FQNEAQ (reference sequence).

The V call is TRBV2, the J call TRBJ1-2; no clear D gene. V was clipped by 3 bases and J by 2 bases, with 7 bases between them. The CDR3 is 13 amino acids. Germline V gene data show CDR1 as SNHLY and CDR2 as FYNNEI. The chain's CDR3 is CASSDAPNYGYTF. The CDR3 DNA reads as TGTGCCAGCAGTGACGCACCCAACTATGGCTACACCTTC. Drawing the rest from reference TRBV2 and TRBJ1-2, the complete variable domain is EPEVTQTPSHQVTQMGQEVILRCVPISNHLYFYWYRQILGQKVEFLVSFYNNEISEKSEIFDDQFSVERPDGSNFTLKIRSTKLEDSAMYFCASSDAPNYGYTFGSGTRLTVV.

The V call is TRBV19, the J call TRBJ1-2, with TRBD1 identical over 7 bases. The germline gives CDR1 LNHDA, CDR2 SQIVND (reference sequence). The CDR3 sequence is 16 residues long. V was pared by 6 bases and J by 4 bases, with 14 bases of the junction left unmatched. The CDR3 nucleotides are TGTGCCAGTAGCCCGAGGGAGGTCAGGGGGACCTATGGCTACACCTTC. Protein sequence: CASSPREVRGTYGYTF. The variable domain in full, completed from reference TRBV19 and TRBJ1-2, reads DGGITQSPKYLFRKEGQNVTLSCEQNLNHDAMYWYRQDPGQGLRLIYYSQIVNDFQKGDIAEGYSVSREKKESFPLTVTSAQKNPTAFYLCASSPREVRGTYGYTFGSGTRLTVV.

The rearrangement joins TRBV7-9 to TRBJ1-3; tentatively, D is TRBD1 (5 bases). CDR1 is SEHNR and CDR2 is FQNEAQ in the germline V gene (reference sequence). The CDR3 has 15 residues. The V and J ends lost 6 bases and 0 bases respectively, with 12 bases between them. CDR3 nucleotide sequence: TGTGCCAGCAGGGACGACAGTAACTCTGGAAACACCATATATTTT. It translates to CASRDDSNSGNTIYF. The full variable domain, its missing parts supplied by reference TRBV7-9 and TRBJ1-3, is DTGVSQNPRHKITKRGQNVTFRCDPISEHNRLYWYRQTLGQGPEFLTYFQNEAQLEKSRLLSDRFSAERPKGSFSTLEIQRTEQGDSAMYLCASRDDSNSGNTIYFGEGSWLTVV.

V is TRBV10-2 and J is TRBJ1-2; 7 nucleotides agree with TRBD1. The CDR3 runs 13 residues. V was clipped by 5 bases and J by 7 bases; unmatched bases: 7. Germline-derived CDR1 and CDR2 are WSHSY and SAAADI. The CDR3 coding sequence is TGCGCCAGCAGTAACGACAGGGCTACTGGCTACACCTTC. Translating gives CASSNDRATGYTF.

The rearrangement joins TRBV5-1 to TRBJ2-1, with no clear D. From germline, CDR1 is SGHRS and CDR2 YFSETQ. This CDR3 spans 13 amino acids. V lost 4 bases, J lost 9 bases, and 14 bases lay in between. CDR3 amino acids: CASSLESFGEQFF. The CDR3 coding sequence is TGCGCCAGCAGCCTTGAGTCTTTTGGTGAGCAGTTCTTC.

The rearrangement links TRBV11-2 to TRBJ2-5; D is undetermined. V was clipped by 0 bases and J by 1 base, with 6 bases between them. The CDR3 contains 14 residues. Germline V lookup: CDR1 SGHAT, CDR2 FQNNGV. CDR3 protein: CASSLDMFQETQYF. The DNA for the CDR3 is TGTGCCAGCAGCTTAGATATGTTCCAAGAGACCCAGTACTTC.

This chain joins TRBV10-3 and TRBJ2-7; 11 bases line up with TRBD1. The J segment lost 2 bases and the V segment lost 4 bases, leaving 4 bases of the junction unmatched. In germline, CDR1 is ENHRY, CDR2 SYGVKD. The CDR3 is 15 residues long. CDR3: CAISAGQGETYEQYF. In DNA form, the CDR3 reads TGTGCCATCAGTGCGGGACAGGGGGAAACCTACGAGCAGTACTTC.

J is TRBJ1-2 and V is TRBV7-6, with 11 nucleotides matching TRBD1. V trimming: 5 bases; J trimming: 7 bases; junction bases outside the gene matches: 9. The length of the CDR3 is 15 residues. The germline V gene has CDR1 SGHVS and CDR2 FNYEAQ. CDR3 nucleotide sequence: TGTGCCAGCAGCCCGGGGACAGGGGGATCTTTTGGCTACACCTTC. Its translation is CASSPGTGGSFGYTF. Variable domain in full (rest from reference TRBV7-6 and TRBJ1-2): GAGVSQSPRYKVTKRGQDVALRCDPISGHVSLYWYRQALGQGPEFLTYFNYEAQQDKSGLPNDRFSAERPEGSISTLTIQRTEQRDSAMYRCASSPGTGGSFGYTFGSGTRLTVV.

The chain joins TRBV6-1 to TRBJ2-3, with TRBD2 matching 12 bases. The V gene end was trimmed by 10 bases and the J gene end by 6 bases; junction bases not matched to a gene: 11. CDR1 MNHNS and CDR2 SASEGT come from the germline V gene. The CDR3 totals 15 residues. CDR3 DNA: TGTGCCATACGGACTAGCGGGGTAAGGGGGGATACGCAGTATTTT. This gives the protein CAIRTSGVRGDTQYF.